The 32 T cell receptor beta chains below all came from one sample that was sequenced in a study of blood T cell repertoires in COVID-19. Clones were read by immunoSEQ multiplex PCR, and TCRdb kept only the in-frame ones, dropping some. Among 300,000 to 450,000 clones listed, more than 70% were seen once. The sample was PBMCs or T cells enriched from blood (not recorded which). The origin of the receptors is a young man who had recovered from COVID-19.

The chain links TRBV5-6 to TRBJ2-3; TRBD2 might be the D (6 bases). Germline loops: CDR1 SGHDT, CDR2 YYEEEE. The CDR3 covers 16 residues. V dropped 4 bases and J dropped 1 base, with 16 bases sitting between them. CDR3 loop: CASSKLAFPGTDTQYF. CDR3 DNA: TGTGCCAGCAGCAAACTAGCCTTCCCTGGCACAGATACGCAGTATTTT.

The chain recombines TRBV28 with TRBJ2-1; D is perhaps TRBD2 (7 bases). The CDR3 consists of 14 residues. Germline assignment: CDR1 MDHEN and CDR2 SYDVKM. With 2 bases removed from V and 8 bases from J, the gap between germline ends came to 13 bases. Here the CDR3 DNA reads TGTGCCAGCAGTTTAGGGGGGGCCAACCATGAGCAGTTCTTC. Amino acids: CASSLGGANHEQFF.

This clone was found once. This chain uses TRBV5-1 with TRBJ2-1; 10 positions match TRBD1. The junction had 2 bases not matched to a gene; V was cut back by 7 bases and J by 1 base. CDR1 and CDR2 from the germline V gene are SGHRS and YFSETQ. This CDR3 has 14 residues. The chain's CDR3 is CASRTGGSYNEQFF. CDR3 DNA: TGCGCCAGCCGGACAGGGGGGTCCTACAATGAGCAGTTCTTC.

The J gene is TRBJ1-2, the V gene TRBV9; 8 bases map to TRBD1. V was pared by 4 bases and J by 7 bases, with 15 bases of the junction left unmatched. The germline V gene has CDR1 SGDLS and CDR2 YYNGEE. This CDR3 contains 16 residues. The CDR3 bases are TGTGCCAGCAGCCAATCGCGAGGACAGGGTGACGGTGGCTACACCTTC. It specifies CASSQSRGQGDGGYTF.

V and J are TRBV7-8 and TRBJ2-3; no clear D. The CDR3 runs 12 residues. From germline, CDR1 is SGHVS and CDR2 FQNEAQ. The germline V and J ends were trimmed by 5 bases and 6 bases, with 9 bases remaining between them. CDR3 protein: CASSRDQDTQYF. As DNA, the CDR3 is TGTGCCAGCAGCAGAGACCAGGATACGCAGTATTTT.

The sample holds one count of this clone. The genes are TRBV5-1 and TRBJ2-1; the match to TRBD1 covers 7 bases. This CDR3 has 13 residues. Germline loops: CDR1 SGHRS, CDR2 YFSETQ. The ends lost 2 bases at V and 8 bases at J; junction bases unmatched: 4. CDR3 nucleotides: TGCGCCAGCAGCTTTAACAGGGGTTATGAGCAGTTCTTC. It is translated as CASSFNRGYEQFF.

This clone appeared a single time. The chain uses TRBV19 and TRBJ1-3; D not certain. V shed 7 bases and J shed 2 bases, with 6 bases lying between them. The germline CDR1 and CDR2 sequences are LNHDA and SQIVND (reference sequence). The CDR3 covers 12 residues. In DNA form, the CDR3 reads TGTGCCAGTACCGCGGCTGGAAACACCATATATTTT. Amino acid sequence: CASTAAGNTIYF.

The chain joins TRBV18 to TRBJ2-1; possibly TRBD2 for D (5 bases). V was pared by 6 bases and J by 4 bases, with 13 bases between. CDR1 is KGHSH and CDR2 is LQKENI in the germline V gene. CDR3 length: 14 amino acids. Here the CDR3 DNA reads TGTGCCAGCTCTCCGCCCCCGGGGTACAATGAGCAGTTCTTC. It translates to CASSPPPGYNEQFF.

The CDR3 coding sequence is TGTGCCTGGACCGTCGGGGTGGGCAATCAGCCCCAGCATTTT. This gives the protein CAWTVGVGNQPQHF. This chain joins TRBV30 and TRBJ1-5; no firm D call. Trimming cost V 4 bases and J 2 bases, with 12 bases left between them. The CDR3 length is 14 residues. The germline CDR1 and CDR2 sequences are GTSNPN and SVGIG (reference sequence).

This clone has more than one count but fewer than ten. The CDR3: CASSLGLAVHTGELFF. Here the CDR3 DNA reads TGTGCCAGCAGCTTGGGACTAGCGGTTCACACCGGGGAGCTGTTTTTT. The genes are TRBV7-9 and TRBJ2-2, with 11 positions matching TRBD2. Germline values: CDR1 SEHNR, CDR2 FQNEAQ (reference sequence). CDR3 length: 16 amino acids. J lost 3 bases, V lost 3 bases, and 3 bases had no gene match.

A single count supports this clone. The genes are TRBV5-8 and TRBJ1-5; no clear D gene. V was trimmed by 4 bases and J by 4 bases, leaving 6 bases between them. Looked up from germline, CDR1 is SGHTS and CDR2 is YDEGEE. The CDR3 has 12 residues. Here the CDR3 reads CASSPLNQPQHF. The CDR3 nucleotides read TGTGCCAGCAGCCCACTGAATCAGCCCCAGCATTTT. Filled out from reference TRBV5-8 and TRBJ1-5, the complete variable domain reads EAGVTQSPTHLIKTRGQQATLRCSPISGHTSVYWYQQALGLGLQFLLWYDEGEERNRGNFPPRFSGRQFPNYSSELNVNALELEDSALYLCASSPLNQPQHFGDGTRLSIL.

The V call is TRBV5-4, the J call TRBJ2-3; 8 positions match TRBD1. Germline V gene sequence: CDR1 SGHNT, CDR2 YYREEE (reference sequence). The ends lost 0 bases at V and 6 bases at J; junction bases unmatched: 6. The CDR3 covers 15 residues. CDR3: CASSLGGQGWDTQYF. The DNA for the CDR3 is TGTGCCAGCAGCTTGGGTGGACAGGGATGGGATACGCAGTATTTT.

DNA for the CDR3: TGTGCCAGCAGCAATCAAAGGGGCAACACTGAAGCTTTCTTT. The encoded protein is CASSNQRGNTEAFF. The chain recombines TRBV7-9 with TRBJ1-1, with D possibly being TRBD1 (5 bases). Germline V lookup: CDR1 SEHNR, CDR2 FQNEAQ (reference sequence). The CDR3 totals 14 residues. Trimming stripped 5 bases from V and 2 bases from J, with 12 bases between. The variable domain in full, with the rest retrieved from reference TRBV7-9 and TRBJ1-1, is DTGVSQNPRHKITKRGQNVTFRCDPISEHNRLYWYRQTLGQGPEFLTYFQNEAQLEKSRLLSDRFSAERPKGSFSTLEIQRTEQGDSAMYLCASSNQRGNTEAFFGQGTRLTVV.

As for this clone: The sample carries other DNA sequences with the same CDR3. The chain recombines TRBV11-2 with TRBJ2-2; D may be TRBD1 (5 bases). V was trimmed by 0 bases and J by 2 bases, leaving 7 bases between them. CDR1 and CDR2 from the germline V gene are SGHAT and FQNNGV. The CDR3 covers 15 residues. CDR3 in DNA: TGTGCCAGCAGCTTAGAGGGGCTCAACACCGGGGAGCTGTTTTTT. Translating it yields CASSLEGLNTGELFF.

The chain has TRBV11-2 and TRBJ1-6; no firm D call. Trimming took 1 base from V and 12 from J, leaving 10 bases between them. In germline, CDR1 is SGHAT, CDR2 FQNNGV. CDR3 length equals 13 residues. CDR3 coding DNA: TGTGCCAGCAGCTTAGGGTTAGACAAACCCCTCCACTTT. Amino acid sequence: CASSLGLDKPLHF.

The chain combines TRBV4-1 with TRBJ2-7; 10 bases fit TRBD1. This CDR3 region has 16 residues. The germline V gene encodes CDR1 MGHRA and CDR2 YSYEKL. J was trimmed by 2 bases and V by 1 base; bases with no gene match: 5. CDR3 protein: CASSQVGQGDPYEQYF. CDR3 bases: TGCGCCAGCAGCCAAGTAGGACAGGGGGACCCCTACGAGCAGTACTTC.

The DNA of the CDR3 is TGTGCCAGCAGTTCCCGGACAAGGCTTAATGAAAAACTGTTTTTT. Protein: CASSSRTRLNEKLFF. The chain uses TRBV6-2 or TRBV6-3 and TRBJ1-4; TRBD1 might be the D (5 bases). This CDR3 comprises 15 residues. CDR1 MNHEY and CDR2 SVGEGT come from the germline V gene. V shed 4 bases and J shed 4 bases, with 13 bases lying between them.

The CDR3 is CASSLGGHGTGPRYGYTF. For the CDR3, the DNA is TGTGCCAGCAGCTTAGGGGGTCACGGGACAGGGCCGCGGTATGGCTACACCTTC. This chain connects TRBV7-2 to TRBJ1-2; the match to TRBD1 covers 9 bases. Per germline, CDR1 SGHTA and CDR2 FQGNSA. With 1 base clipped from V and 5 bases from J, the junction kept 14 bases outside the gene matches. The CDR3 contains 18 residues.

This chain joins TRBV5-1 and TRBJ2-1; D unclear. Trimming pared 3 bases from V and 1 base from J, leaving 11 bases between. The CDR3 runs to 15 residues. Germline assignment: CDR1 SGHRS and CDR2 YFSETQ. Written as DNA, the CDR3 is TGCGCCAGCAGCTCTGACATCAATTCCTACAATGAGCAGTTCTTC. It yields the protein CASSSDINSYNEQFF.

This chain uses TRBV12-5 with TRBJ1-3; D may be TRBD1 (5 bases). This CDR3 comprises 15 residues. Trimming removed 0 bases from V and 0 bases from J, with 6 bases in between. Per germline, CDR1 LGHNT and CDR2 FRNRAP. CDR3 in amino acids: CASGLVQGSGNTIYF. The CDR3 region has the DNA TGTGCTAGTGGTTTGGTGCAGGGCTCTGGAAACACCATATATTTT.

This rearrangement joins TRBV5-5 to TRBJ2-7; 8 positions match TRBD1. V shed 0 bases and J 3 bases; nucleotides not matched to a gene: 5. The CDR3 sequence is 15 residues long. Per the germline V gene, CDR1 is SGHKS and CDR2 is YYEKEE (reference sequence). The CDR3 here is CASSLAGGPLYEQYF. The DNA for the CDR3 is TGTGCCAGCAGCTTGGCAGGGGGCCCACTCTACGAGCAGTACTTC.

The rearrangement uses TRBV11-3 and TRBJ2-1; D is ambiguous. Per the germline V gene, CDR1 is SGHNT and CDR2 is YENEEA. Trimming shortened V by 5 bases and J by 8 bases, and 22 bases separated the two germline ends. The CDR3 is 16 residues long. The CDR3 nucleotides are TGTGCCAGCAGCCCCCCTGGTGGGCTTAATCCCGATGAGCAGTTCTTC. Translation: CASSPPGGLNPDEQFF.

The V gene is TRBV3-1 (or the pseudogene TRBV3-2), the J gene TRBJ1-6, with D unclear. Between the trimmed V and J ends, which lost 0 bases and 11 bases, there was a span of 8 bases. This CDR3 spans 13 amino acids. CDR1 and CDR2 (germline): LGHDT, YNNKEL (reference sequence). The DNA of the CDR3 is TGTGCCAGCAGCCAAGAAGGCCGGGCACCCCTCCACTTT. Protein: CASSQEGRAPLHF.

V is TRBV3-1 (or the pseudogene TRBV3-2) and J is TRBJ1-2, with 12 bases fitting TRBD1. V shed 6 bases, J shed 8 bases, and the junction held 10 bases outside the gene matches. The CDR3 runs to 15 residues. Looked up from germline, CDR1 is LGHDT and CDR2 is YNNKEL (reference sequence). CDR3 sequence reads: CASSPGTGGARGYTF. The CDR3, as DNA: TGTGCCAGCAGTCCCGGGACAGGGGGCGCGAGGGGCTACACCTTC.

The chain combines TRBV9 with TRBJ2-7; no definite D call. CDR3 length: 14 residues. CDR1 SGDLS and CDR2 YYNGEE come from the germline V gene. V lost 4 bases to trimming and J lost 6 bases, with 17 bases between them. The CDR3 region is CASSSNAGLSEQYF. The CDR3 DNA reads TGTGCCAGCAGCTCAAACGCAGGTCTCTCCGAGCAGTACTTC.

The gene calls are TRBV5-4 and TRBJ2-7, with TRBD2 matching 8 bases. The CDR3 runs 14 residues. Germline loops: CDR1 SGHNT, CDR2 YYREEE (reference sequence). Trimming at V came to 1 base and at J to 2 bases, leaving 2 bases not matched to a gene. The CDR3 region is CASSLTSGPYEQYF. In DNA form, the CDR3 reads TGTGCCAGCAGCTTGACTAGCGGACCCTACGAGCAGTACTTC. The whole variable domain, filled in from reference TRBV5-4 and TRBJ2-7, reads ETGVTQSPTHLIKTRGQQVTLRCSSQSGHNTVSWYQQALGQGPQFIFQYYREEENGRGNFPPRFSGLQFPNYSSELNVNALELDDSALYLCASSLTSGPYEQYFGPGTRLTVT.

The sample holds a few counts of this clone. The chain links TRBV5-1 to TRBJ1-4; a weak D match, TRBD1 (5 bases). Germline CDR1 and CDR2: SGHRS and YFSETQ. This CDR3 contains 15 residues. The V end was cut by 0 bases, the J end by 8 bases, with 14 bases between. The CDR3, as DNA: TGCGCCAGCAGCTTGGCGGGGGAACGAGGAGAAAAACTGTTTTTT. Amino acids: CASSLAGERGEKLFF.

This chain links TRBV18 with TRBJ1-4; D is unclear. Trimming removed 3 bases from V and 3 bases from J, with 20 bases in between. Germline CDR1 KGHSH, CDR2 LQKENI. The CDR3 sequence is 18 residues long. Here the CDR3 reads CASSPSLEVAAANEKLFF. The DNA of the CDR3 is TGTGCCAGCTCACCCTCTCTCGAGGTCGCAGCGGCTAATGAAAAACTGTTTTTT. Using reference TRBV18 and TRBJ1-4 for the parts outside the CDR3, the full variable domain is NAGVMQNPRHLVRRRGQEARLRCSPMKGHSHVYWYRQLPEEGLKFMVYLQKENIIDESGMPKERFSAEFPKEGPSILRIQQVVRGDSAAYFCASSPSLEVAAANEKLFFGSGTQLSVL.

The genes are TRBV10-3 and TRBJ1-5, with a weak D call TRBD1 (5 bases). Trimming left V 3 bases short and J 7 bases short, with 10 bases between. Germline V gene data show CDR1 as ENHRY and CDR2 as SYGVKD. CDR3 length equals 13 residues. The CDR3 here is CAISDQGEQPQHF. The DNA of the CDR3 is TGTGCCATCAGTGACCAGGGCGAACAGCCCCAGCATTTT.

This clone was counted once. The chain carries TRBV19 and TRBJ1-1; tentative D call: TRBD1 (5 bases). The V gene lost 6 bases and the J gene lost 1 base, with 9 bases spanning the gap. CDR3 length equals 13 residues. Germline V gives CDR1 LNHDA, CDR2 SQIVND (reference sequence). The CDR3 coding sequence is TGTGCCAGTAGGGGGCCCGCGAACACTGAAGCTTTCTTT. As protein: CASRGPANTEAFF.

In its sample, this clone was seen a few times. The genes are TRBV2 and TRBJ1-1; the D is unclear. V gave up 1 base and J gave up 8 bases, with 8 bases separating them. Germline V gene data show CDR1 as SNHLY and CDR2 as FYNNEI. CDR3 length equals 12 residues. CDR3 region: CASSEGGSEAFF. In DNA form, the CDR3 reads TGTGCCAGCAGTGAAGGAGGCAGCGAAGCTTTCTTT.

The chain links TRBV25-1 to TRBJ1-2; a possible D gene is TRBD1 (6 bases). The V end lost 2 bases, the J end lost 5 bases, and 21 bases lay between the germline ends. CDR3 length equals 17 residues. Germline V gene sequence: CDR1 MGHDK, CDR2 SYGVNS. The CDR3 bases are TGTGCCAGCAGTGAACCGGGACATAGGGGGACGAGTTATGGCTACACCTTC. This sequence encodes CASSEPGHRGTSYGYTF.